The 15 T cell receptor beta chains given below trace back to one sample, sequenced in a study of radiotherapy plus CTLA-4 blockade in lung cancer. Clones were sequenced by immunoSEQ multiplex PCR, and TCRdb holds only the in-frame ones, with some missing. Among about 120,000 clones listed, more than 65% were seen once. The source material was peripheral blood, sampled from a patient treated with radiotherapy plus ipilimumab. These receptors all come from a human donor with non-small cell lung cancer who had a partial response to radiotherapy plus ipilimumab.

The gene calls are TRBV6-6 and TRBJ2-3; 8 bases map to TRBD1. Germline trimming cut 6 bases from V and 2 bases from J; bases unmatched to any gene: 4. CDR1 and CDR2 from the germline V gene are MNHNY and SVGAGI (reference sequence). This CDR3 spans 14 amino acids. The CDR3 loop reads CASSRDRNTDTQYF. The CDR3, as DNA: TGTGCCAGCAGCCGGGACAGGAACACAGATACGCAGTATTTT.

The chain has TRBV5-1 and TRBJ1-1; 7 nucleotides match TRBD1. The V and J ends lost 5 bases and 4 bases, in that order; junction bases with no gene match: 8. The CDR3 is made up of 14 amino acids. Germline CDR1 SGHRS, CDR2 YFSETQ. CDR3 in DNA: TGCGCCAGCAGGCCCAGGGGGTCGACCACTGAAGCTTTCTTT. Its translation: CASRPRGSTTEAFF.

This clone was recorded once. The chain links TRBV9 to TRBJ2-3; TRBD2 matches at 9 bases. From germline, CDR1 is SGDLS and CDR2 YYNGEE. V gave up 0 bases and J gave up 6 bases; unmatched junction bases: 11. The CDR3 spans 17 residues. CDR3 coding DNA: TGTGCCAGCAGCGTAGGGGTTAGCGGGAGAGATTCCGATACGCAGTATTTT. Translated: CASSVGVSGRDSDTQYF.

For this clone: Sequence at one end of the junction differs from germline and may be a read error. The CDR3: CASSGETGTGAVF. In nucleotides, the CDR3 is TGTGCCAGCAGTGGGGAAACCGGGACAGGGGCCGTATTT. The rearrangement joins TRBV6-6 to TRBJ1-1, with 10 positions matching TRBD1. Germline assignment: CDR1 MNHNY and CDR2 SVGAGI (reference sequence). The CDR3 is 13 amino acids.

The chain is built from TRBV11-2 and TRBJ1-1, with D tentatively TRBD1 (6 bases). The germline V gene has CDR1 SGHAT and CDR2 FQNNGV. V lost 4 bases to trimming and J lost 5 bases, with 14 bases between them. CDR3 length equals 14 residues. The CDR3 loop reads CASSSTRGQTEAFF. For the CDR3, the DNA is TGTGCCAGCAGCTCCACGCGGGGGCAAACTGAAGCTTTCTTT.

V and J are TRBV10-1 and TRBJ2-7; TRBD1 matches at 10 bases. The CDR3 totals 16 residues. Losses at the gene ends were 0 bases for V and 3 bases for J; bases not matched to a gene: 5. Looked up from germline, CDR1 is WNHNN and CDR2 is SYGVQD (reference sequence). CDR3 DNA: TGCGCCAGCAGTGAGTCACGGGACAGGGGAAACTACGAGCAGTACTTC. Translating it yields CASSESRDRGNYEQYF.

The chain is built from TRBV5-1 and TRBJ1-4; TRBD1 matches 12 bases. V was clipped by 4 bases and J by 0 bases; unmatched bases: 4. The CDR3 contains 17 residues. Per the germline V gene, CDR1 is SGHRS and CDR2 is YFSETQ. The CDR3 reads CASSPGDRGPTNEKLFF. The CDR3 nucleotides read TGCGCCAGCAGCCCAGGGGACAGGGGGCCAACTAATGAAAAACTGTTTTTT.

This clone came up once. CDR3 protein: CASSLGSSGDTDTQYF. CDR3 bases: TGCGCCAGCAGCTTGGGGTCTAGCGGAGACACAGATACGCAGTATTTT. The chain carries TRBV5-1 and TRBJ2-3; 7 positions match TRBD2. Unmatched junction bases numbered 6, after V lost 0 bases and J lost 2 bases. CDR1 is SGHRS, CDR2 YFSETQ, per germline. The CDR3 contains 16 residues.

The genes are TRBV18 and TRBJ1-1; tentatively, D is TRBD1 (6 bases). CDR1 and CDR2 (germline): KGHSH, LQKENI. V gave up 3 bases and J gave up 6 bases, with 11 bases separating them. This CDR3 is 13 amino acids long. The CDR3 DNA reads TGTGCCAGCTCACCGGGGACACTCCCTGAAGCTTTCTTT. Its translation is CASSPGTLPEAFF. The full variable domain, with the rest looked up from reference TRBV18 and TRBJ1-1, is NAGVMQNPRHLVRRRGQEARLRCSPMKGHSHVYWYRQLPEEGLKFMVYLQKENIIDESGMPKERFSAEFPKEGPSILRIQQVVRGDSAAYFCASSPGTLPEAFFGQGTRLTVV.

This clone turned up a few times. This sequence joins TRBV27 and TRBJ2-4; tentative D call: TRBD2 (5 bases). The ends were cut back, 0 bases at V and 1 base at J, with 10 bases in the middle. Germline CDR1 and CDR2: MNHEY and SMNVEV (reference sequence). The CDR3 spans 16 residues. CDR3 amino acids: CASSLSIGMAKNIQYF. CDR3 sequence (DNA): TGTGCCAGCAGTTTATCGATCGGGATGGCCAAAAACATTCAGTACTTC.

This clone was seen a single time. The germline gene is not matched at one end of the junction; a read error may be the cause. The chain is built from TRBV9 and TRBJ2-5; D gene uncertain. This CDR3 comprises 13 residues. Germline CDR1 reads SGDLS; CDR2 reads YYNGEE. CDR3 protein: CASSVGAQGTQYF. The CDR3 bases are TGTGCCAGCAGCGTAGGGGCCCAAGGGACCCAGTACTTC.

The chain employs TRBV28 and TRBJ1-2; 10 nucleotides agree with TRBD1. V lost 6 bases to trimming and J lost 6 bases; unmatched junction nucleotides: 4. Germline loops: CDR1 MDHEN, CDR2 SYDVKM. The CDR3 is 13 amino acids. This chain's CDR3 is CASRPTGGDGYTF. CDR3 DNA: TGTGCCAGCAGGCCGACAGGGGGCGATGGCTACACCTTC.

This clone has a single count. This sequence joins TRBV5-6 and TRBJ1-2; D is possibly TRBD1 (5 bases). Trimming cost V 1 base and J 4 bases, with 8 bases left between them. CDR1 is SGHDT, CDR2 YYEEEE, per germline. This CDR3 is built from 13 residues. The CDR3 bases are TGTGCCAGCAGCTTGAGGCAGGGCTATGGCTACACCTTC. Residues: CASSLRQGYGYTF. Filled out from reference TRBV5-6 and TRBJ1-2, the complete variable domain reads DAGVTQSPTHLIKTRGQQVTLRCSPKSGHDTVSWYQQALGQGPQFIFQYYEEEERQRGNFPDRFSGHQFPNYSSELNVNALLLGDSALYLCASSLRQGYGYTFGSGTRLTVV.

This chain links TRBV6-4 with TRBJ2-2; 8 positions agree with TRBD2. The CDR3 contains 13 residues. Germline CDR1 is MRHNA and CDR2 is SNTAGT. V lost 5 bases, J lost 4 bases, and 0 bases stayed unmatched. DNA for the CDR3: TGTGCCAGCAGTAGCGGGAGCACCGGGGAGCTGTTTTTT. Translating gives CASSSGSTGELFF.

The genes are TRBV5-4 and TRBJ1-2; D is uncertain. V lost 0 bases and J lost 6, with 9 bases in between. This CDR3 comprises 13 residues. Germline values: CDR1 SGHNT, CDR2 YYREEE (reference sequence). DNA for the CDR3: TGTGCCAGCAGCTTGGCCTCTACGAATGGCTACACCTTC. The encoded protein is CASSLASTNGYTF.